This entry concerns a single T cell receptor beta chain. The data belong to a study of blood T cell repertoires in COVID-19. CDR3 length equals 13 residues. The trim removed 3 bases at V and 8 bases at J, leaving 2 bases unmatched. In germline, CDR1 is KGHSH, CDR2 LQKENI. The protocol was immunoSEQ multiplex PCR, while the TCRdb copy is restricted to in-frame clones and leaves out a portion. Among tens of thousands of clones listed, approximately 71% were seen once. The receptor was derived from a human donor in a cohort sampled during active COVID-19. The V gene is TRBV18, the J gene TRBJ1-4, with TRBD1 matching over 8 bases. The sequencing sample was made of peripheral blood. The CDR3 reads CASSPQGAEKLFF. In nucleotides, the CDR3 is TGTGCCAGCTCACCCCAGGGGGCGGAAAAACTGTTTTTT.